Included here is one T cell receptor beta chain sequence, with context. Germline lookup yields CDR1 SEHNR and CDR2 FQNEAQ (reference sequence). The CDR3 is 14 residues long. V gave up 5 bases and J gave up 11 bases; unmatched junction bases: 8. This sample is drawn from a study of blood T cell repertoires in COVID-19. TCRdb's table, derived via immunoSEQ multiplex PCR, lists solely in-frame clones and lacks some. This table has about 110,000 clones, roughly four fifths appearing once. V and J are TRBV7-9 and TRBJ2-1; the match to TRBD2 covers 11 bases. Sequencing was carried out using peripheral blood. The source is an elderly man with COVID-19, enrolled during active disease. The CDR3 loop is CASSPTSGSTQQFF. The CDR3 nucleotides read TGTGCCAGCAGCCCAACTAGCGGGAGCACCCAGCAGTTCTTC.